A single T cell receptor beta chain is shown here with its context. This clone was picked up many times. What this receptor recognizes is not known. No base quality information exists; no much larger clone differs at one position. Receptors were amplified or captured by the immunoSEQ multiplex PCR assay. The published analysis was carried out like this. A statistical classification framework was built for diagnosing cytomegalovirus status from the catalog of TCR beta chain sequences. As stored in TCRdb, this immuneACCESS dataset retains in-frame rearrangements with V and J assigned. A fraction of the clones does not appear; measured against another copy, unresolved V genes explain less than half of the discrepancy, and the remainder lacks a known reason. The DNA gave D and trimming, while V, J and clone size come from that table. For this sample the table gives 100,000 to 150,000 clones, of which about 85% were detected only once. The biggest ten clones account for under 2.5% of the sample.

Donors formed part of the validation cohort, which comprised 120 subjects and was distinct from the first cohort of roughly 600 subjects. The data stem from a study of cytomegalovirus exposure and HLA in healthy donors (dated 2017 in TCRdb). Notes on the research overall: A later analysis indicated that the 110 or so validation repertoires were generated on the platform also employed for the roughly 720 repertoires of the first cohort. The study aimed to test whether cataloging public T cell receptors could reveal signatures of past pathogen exposure. In addition to the first cohort of approximately 650 subjects, a separate validation cohort of 120 different subjects was used. To predict cytomegalovirus infection status, the study brought together high-throughput TCR immunosequencing, statistical association of individual TCRs with disease status, and machine learning.

Looking up the germline V gene yields CDR1 SGHTA and CDR2 FQGTGA. From the cysteine through the phenylalanine, the CDR3 covers 16 amino acids. Only CDR3 DNA remains: 48 bases, in frame from the first base. Trimming takes 3 bases from V and 2 bases from J, and the germline ends sit 11 bases apart. Points the paper makes about the study in general: Subsequent analysis determined that TCRs grouped into clusters in the first cohort also showed a tendency toward co-occurrence across the 120 validation repertoires, and about 93% of cluster scores exceeded 0. Across donors, most TCR sequences were observed very rarely, whereas some public TCRs were present in many individuals. In vitro tests confirmed that a few of the cytomegalovirus-associated TCR beta chains recognize cytomegalovirus antigens. The classifier was reported to diagnose cytomegalovirus status with high specificity and sensitivity in both the original and validation cohorts. The authors suggested that the approach could potentially be generalized to other disease states and immunological phenotypes. A later analysis had no HLA typing for the validation cohort, so co-occurrence there was scored across all 130 or so repertoires. A total of 150 to 200 TCR beta chains were listed by the study as associated with cytomegalovirus.

The rearrangement joined TRBV7-3 to TRBJ2-6; too little of a D gene remains to name it. The sample was PBMCs. This receptor was identified in a woman in her thirties in good health and CMV-seronegative. The CDR3 loop reads CASSLGPGAGANVLTF. The DNA reads TGTGCCAGCAGCTTGGGTCCTGGAGCTGGGGCCAACGTCCTGACTTTC.